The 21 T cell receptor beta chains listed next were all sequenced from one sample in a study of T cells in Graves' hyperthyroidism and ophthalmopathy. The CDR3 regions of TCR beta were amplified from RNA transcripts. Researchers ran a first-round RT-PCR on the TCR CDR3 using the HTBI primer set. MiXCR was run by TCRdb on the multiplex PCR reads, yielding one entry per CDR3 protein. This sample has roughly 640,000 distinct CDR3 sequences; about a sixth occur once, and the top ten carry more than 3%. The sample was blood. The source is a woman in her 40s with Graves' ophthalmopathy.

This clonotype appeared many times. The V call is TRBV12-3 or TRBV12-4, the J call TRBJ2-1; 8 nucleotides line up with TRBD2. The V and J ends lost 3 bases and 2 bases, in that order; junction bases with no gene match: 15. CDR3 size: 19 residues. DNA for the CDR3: TGTGCCAGCAGTTTTAGCCCCTTGGTCGCGGGAGGCACCTACAATGAGCAGTTCTTC. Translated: CASSFSPLVAGGTYNEQFF.

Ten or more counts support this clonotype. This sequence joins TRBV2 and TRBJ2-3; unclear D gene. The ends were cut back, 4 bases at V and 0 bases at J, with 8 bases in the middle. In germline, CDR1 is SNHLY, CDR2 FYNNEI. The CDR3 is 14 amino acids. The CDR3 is CASSGSTSTDTQYF. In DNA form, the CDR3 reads TGTGCCAGCAGTGGCTCGACTAGCACAGATACGCAGTATTTT. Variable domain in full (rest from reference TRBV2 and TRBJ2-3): EPEVTQTPSHQVTQMGQEVILRCVPISNHLYFYWYRQILGQKVEFLVSFYNNEISEKSEIFDDQFSVERPDGSNFTLKIRSTKLEDSAMYFCASSGSTSTDTQYFGPGTRLTVL.

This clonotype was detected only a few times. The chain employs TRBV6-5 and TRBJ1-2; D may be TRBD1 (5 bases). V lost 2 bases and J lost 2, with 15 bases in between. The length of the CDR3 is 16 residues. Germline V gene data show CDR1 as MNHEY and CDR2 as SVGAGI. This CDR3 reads CASSYDMGEGNYGYTF. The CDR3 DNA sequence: TGTGCCAGCAGTTACGATATGGGGGAAGGGAACTATGGCTACACCTTC.

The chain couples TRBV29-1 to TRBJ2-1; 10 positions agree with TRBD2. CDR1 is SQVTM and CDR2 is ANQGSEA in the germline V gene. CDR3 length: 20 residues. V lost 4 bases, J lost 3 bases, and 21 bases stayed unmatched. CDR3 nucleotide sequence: TGCAGCGTTGGACATGGAAGGTCTAGCGGGAGAGGGAGCTACTACAATGAGCAGTTCTTC. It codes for CSVGHGRSSGRGSYYNEQFF.

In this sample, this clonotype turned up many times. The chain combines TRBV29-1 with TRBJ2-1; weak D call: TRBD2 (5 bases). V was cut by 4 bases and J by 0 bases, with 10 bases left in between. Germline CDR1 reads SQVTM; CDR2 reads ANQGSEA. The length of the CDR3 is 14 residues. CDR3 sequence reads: CSVVVGSSYNEQFF. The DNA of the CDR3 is TGCAGCGTTGTGGTAGGGAGCTCCTACAATGAGCAGTTCTTC.

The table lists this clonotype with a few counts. Here the CDR3 DNA reads TGCGCCAGCAGACTAACAGTATCTAGCACAGATACGCAGTATTTT. Translating it yields CASRLTVSSTDTQYF. The chain couples TRBV5-1 to TRBJ2-3, with D unresolved. The CDR3 is 15 residues long. The germline gives CDR1 SGHRS, CDR2 YFSETQ. Trimming removed 5 bases at V and 0 bases at J, with 13 bases between.

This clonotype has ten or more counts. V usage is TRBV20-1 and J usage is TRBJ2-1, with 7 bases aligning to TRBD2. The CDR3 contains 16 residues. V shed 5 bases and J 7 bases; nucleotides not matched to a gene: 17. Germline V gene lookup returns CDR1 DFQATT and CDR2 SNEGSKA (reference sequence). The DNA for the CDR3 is TGCAGTGCTGATCGCCTGTTGCGGGAGAGGGGAAATGAGCAGTTCTTC. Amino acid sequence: CSADRLLRERGNEQFF.

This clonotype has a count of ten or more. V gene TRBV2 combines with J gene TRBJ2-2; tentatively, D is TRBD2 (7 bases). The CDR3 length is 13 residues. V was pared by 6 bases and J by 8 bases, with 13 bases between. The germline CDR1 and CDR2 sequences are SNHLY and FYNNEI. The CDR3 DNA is TGTGCCAGCAGGAGGGGGGGGGCAGGGGAGCTGTTTTTT. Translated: CASRRGGAGELFF. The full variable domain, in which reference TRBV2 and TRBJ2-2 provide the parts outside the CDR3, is EPEVTQTPSHQVTQMGQEVILRCVPISNHLYFYWYRQILGQKVEFLVSFYNNEISEKSEIFDDQFSVERPDGSNFTLKIRSTKLEDSAMYFCASRRGGAGELFFGEGSRLTVL.

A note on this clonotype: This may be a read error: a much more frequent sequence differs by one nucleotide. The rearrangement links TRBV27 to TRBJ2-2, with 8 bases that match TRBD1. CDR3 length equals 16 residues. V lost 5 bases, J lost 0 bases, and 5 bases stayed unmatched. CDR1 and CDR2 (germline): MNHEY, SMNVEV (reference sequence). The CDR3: CASSRDRLANTGELFF. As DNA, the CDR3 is TGTGCCAGCAGTAGGGACAGGCTCGCGAACACCGGGGAGCTGTTTTTT.

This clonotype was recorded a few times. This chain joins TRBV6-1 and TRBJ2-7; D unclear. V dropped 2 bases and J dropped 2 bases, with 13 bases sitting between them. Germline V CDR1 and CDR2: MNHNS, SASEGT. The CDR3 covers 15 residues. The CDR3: CASSETFDRPYEQYF. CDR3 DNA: TGTGCCAGCAGTGAAACTTTCGACCGACCCTACGAGCAGTACTTC.

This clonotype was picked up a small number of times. The CDR3 here is CASSDRPQVTYNEQFF. The CDR3 bases are TGTGCCAGCAGCGATCGCCCACAGGTAACTTACAATGAGCAGTTCTTC. The V gene is TRBV11-2, the J gene TRBJ2-1; tentative D call: TRBD1 (5 bases). The CDR3 contains 16 residues. Trimming removed 5 bases at V and 4 bases at J, with 18 bases between. The germline CDR1 and CDR2 sequences are SGHAT and FQNNGV.

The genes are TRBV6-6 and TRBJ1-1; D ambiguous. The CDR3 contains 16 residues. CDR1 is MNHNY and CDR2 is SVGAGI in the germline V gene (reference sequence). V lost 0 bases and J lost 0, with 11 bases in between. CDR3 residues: CASSYSGGRVNTEAFF. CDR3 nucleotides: TGTGCCAGCAGTTACTCGGGCGGCAGAGTGAACACTGAAGCTTTCTTT.

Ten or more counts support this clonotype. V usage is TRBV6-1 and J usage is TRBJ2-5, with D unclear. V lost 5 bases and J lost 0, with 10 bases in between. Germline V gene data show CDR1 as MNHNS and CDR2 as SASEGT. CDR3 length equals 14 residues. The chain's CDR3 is CASSHPLDQETQYF. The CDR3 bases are TGTGCCAGCAGTCATCCTCTCGACCAAGAGACCCAGTACTTC.

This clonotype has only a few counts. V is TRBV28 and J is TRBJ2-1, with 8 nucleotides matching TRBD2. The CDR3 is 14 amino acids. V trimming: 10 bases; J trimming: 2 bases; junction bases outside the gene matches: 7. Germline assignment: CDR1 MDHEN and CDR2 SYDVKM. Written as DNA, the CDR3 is TGTGCCACCTCTTTTAGCGGGACCTACAATGAGCAGTTCTTC. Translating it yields CATSFSGTYNEQFF.

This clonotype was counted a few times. Here the CDR3 reads CASSLAPTEAFF. CDR3 in DNA: TGTGCCAGCAGCTTAGCTCCCACTGAAGCTTTCTTT. The genes are TRBV7-9 and TRBJ1-1; D not resolved. CDR3 length: 12 amino acids. V lost 0 bases to trimming and J lost 4 bases, with 3 bases between them. Germline loops: CDR1 SEHNR, CDR2 FQNEAQ (reference sequence).

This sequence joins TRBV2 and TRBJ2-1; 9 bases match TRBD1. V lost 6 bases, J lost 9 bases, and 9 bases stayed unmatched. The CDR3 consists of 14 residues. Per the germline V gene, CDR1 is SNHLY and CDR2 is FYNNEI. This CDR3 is CASRGQGPWVEQFF. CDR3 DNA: TGTGCCAGCAGAGGACAGGGGCCGTGGGTTGAGCAGTTCTTC.

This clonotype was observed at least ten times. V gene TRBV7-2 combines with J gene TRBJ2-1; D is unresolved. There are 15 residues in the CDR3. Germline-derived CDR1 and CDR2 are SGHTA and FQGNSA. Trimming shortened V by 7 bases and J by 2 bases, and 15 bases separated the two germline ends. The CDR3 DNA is TGTGCCAGCAACAGTGGCACCACGACCTACAATGAGCAGTTCTTC. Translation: CASNSGTTTYNEQFF.

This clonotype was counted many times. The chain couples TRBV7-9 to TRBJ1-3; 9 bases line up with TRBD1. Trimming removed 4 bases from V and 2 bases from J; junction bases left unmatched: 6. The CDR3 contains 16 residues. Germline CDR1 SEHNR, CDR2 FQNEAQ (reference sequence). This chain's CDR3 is CASSWGTGPPGNTIYF. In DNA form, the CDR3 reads TGTGCCAGCAGCTGGGGGACAGGGCCTCCTGGAAACACCATATATTTT.

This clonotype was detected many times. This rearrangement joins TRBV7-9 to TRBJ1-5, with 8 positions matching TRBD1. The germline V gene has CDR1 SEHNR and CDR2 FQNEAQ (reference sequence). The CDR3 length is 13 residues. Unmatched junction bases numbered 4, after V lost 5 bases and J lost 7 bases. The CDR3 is CASSIQGEQPQHF. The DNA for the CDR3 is TGTGCCAGCAGCATACAGGGGGAGCAGCCCCAGCATTTT. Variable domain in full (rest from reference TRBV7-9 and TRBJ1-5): DTGVSQNPRHKITKRGQNVTFRCDPISEHNRLYWYRQTLGQGPEFLTYFQNEAQLEKSRLLSDRFSAERPKGSFSTLEIQRTEQGDSAMYLCASSIQGEQPQHFGDGTRLSIL.

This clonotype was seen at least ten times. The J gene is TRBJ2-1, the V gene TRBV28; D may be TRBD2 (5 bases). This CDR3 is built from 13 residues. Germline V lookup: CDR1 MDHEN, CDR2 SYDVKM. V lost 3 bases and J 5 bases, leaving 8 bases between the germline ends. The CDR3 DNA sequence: TGTGCCAGCAGTTTGGTCGGGGACAATGAGCAGTTCTTC. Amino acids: CASSLVGDNEQFF.

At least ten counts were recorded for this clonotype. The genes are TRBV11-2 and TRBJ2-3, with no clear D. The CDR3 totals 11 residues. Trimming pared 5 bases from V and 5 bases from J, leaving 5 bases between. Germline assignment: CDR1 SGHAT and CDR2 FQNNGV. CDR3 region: CASSMRDTQYF. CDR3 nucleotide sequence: TGTGCCAGCAGCATGAGAGATACGCAGTATTTT.